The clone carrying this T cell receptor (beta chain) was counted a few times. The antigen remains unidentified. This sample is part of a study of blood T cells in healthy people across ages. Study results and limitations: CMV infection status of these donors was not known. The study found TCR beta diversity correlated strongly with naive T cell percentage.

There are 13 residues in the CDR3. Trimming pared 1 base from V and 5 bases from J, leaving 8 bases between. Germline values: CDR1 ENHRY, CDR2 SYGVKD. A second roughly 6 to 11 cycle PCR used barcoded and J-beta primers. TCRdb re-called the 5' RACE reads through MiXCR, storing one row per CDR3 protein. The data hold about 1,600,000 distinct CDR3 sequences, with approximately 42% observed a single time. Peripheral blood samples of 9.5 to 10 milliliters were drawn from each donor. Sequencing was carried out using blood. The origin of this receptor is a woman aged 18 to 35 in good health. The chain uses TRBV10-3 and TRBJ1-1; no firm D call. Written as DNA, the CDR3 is TGTGCCATCAGTGAGTTGGGGAAAACTGAAGCTTTCTTT. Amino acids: CAISELGKTEAFF.